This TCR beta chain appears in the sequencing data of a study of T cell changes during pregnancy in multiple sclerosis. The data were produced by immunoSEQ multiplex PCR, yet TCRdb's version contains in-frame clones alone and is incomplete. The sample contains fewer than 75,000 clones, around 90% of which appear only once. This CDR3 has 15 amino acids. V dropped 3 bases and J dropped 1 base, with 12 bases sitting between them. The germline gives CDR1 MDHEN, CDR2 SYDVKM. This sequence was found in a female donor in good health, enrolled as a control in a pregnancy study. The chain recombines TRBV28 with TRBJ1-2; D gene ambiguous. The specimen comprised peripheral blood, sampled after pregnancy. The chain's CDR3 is CASSFRREVNYGYTF. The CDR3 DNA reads TGTGCCAGCAGTTTTAGGAGGGAGGTTAACTATGGCTACACCTTC.